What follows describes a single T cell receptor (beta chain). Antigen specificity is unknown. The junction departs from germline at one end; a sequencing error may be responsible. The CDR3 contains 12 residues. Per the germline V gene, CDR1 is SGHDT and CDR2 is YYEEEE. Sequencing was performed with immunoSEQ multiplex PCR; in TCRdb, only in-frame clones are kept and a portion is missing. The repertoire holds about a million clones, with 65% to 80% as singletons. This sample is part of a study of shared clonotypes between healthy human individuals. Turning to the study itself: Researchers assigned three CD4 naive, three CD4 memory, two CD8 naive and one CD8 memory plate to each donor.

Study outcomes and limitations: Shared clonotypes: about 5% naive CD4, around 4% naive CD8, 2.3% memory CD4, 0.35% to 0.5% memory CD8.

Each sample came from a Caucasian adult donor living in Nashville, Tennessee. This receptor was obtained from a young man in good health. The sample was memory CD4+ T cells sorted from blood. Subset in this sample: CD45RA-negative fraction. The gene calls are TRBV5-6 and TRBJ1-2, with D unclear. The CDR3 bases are TGTGCCAGCAGCTTGGCCGCGGAGGGCTTGGCCTTC. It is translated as CASSLAAEGLAF.